The rows below give T cell receptor beta chains drawn from one sample of a study of blood T cell repertoires in COVID-19. Profiling relied on immunoSEQ multiplex PCR, and the TCRdb table lists in-frame clones only, not all of them. In the table there are 120,000 or so clones, about 85% of which are singletons. The sample taken for sequencing was peripheral blood. The receptors come from a man at least 80 years old with active or convalescent COVID-19. The CDR3 runs from the conserved cysteine through the conserved F or W. D genes are given only for firm matches. Not all rows give a size; the values are once, few, many and, for expanded clones, a class.

V gene	D gene	J gene	clone size	CDR3 DNA	CDR3 protein
TRBV5-6	TRBD2	TRBJ2-7	NA	TGTGCCAGCGTTGAGGGGAGGGGCCACGAGCAGTACTTC	CASVEGRGHEQYF
TRBV20-1	TRBD2	TRBJ2-3	NA	TGCAGTGCTGGTGGACTAGCGGGAGTTTCAGATACGCAGTATTTT	CSAGGLAGVSDTQYF
TRBV29-1	TRBD2	TRBJ2-1	few	TGCAGCGTGACCTCAGCGGGGGTGGGTGAGCAGTTCTTC	CSVTSAGVGEQFF
TRBV18	NA	TRBJ1-2	NA	TGTGCCAGCTCACCCGGCGGACAGAACTATGGCTACACCTTC	CASSPGGQNYGYTF
TRBV24-1	NA	TRBJ1-4	NA	TGTGCCACCAGCGCAGGGGCAACTAATGAAAAACTGTTTTTT	CATSAGATNEKLFF
TRBV7-9	TRBD1	TRBJ1-2	NA	TGTGCCAGCAGCTTAACAGGGGGCGGCTATGGCTACACCTTC	CASSLTGGGYGYTF
TRBV19	NA	TRBJ2-7	NA	TGTGCCAGTAGTATAGCAGGAGACAGTACCTACGAGCAGTACTTC	CASSIAGDSTYEQYF
TRBV30	NA	TRBJ2-3	NA	TGTGCCTGGGAAAGGGACTTCCAATTTACAGATACGCAGTATTTT	CAWERDFQFTDTQYF
TRBV19	NA	TRBJ1-5	NA	TGTGCCAGTAGTACCGCGGCGGGGAATCAGCCCCAGCATTTT	CASSTAAGNQPQHF
TRBV15	NA	TRBJ1-5	NA	TGTGCCACCAGCAGAGATGTAGGAGGGGTTCAGCCCCAGCATTTT	CATSRDVGGVQPQHF
TRBV6-6	NA	TRBJ1-5	NA	TGTGCCAGCAGTTCCTGGGGGGGCGCGGGCAATCAGCCCCAGCATTTT	CASSSWGGAGNQPQHF
TRBV5-4	TRBD1	TRBJ2-4	NA	TGTGCCAGCAGCTTAGGGACAGTTTTAGCCAAAAACATTCAGTACTTC	CASSLGTVLAKNIQYF
TRBV7-9	NA	TRBJ2-2	NA	TGTGCCAGCAGCTTCAGGGGGGACACCGGGGAGCTGTTTTTT	CASSFRGDTGELFF
TRBV2	NA	TRBJ2-1	NA	TGTGCCAGCAGGGAACGGGAAATCAATGAGCAGTTCTTC	CASREREINEQFF
TRBV24-1	TRBD2	TRBJ2-7	NA	TGTGCCACCTCCCCTTTCAGCGGGATCTCCTACGAGCAGTACTTC	CATSPFSGISYEQYF
TRBV5-1	NA	TRBJ1-5	NA	TGCGCCAGCAGCTTGGAAGCCTCCGGTAGCAATCAGCCCCAGCATTTT	CASSLEASGSNQPQHF
TRBV5-1	TRBD2	TRBJ2-3	NA	TGCGCCAGCAGCTTGAGACTAGCGGGCACAGATACGCAGTATTTT	CASSLRLAGTDTQYF
TRBV9	NA	TRBJ1-1	few	TGTGCCAGCAGCGTTGGTACGGGCACTGAAGCTTTCTTT	CASSVGTGTEAFF
TRBV14	NA	TRBJ2-7	NA	TGTGCCAGCAGCCAAGATGTACTGGGAGGCGAGCAGTACTTC	CASSQDVLGGEQYF